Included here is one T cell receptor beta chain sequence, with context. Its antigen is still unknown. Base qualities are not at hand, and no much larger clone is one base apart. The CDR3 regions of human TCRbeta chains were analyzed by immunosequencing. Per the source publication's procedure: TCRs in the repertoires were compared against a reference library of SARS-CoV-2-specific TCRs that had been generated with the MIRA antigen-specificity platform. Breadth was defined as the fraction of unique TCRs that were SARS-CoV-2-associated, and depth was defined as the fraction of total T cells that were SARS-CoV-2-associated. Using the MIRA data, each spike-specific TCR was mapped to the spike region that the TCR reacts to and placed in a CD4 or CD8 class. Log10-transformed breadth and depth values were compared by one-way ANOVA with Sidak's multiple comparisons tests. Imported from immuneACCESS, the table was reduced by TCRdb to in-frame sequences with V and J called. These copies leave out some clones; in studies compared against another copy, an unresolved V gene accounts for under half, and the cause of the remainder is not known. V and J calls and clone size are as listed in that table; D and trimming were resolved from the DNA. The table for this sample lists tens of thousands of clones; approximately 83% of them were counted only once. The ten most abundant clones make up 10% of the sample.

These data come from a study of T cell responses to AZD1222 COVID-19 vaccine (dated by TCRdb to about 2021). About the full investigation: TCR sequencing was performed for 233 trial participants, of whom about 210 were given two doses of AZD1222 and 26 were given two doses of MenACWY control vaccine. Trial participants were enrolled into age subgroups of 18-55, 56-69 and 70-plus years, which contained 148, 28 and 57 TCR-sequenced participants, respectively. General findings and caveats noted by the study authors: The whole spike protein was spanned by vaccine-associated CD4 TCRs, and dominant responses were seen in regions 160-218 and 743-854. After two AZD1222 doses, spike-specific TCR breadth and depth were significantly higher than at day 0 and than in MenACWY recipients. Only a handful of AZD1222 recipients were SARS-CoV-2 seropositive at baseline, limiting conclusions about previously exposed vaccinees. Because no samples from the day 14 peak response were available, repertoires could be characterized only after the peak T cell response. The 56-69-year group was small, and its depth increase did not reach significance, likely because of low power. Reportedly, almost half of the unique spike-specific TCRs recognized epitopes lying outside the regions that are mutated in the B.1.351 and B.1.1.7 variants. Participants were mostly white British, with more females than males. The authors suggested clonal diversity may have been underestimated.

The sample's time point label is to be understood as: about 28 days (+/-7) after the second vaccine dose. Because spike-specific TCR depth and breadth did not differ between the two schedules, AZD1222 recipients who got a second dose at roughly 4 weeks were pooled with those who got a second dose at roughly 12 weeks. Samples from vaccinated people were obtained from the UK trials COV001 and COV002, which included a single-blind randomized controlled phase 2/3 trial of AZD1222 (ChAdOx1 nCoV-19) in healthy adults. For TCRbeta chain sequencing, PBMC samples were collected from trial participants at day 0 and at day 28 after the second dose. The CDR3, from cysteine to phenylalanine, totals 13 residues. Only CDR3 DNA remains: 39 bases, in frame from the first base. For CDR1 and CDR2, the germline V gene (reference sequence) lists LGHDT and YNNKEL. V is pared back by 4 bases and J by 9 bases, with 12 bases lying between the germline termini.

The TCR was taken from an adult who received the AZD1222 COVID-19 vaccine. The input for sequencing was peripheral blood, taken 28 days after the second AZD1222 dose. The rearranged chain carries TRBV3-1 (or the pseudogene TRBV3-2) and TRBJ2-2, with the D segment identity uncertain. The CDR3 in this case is CASSLSFGWELFF. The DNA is TGTGCCAGCAGCCTTTCCTTTGGATGGGAGCTGTTTTTT.